The clone carrying this T cell receptor (beta chain) appeared a few times. Its antigen is currently unknown. Using a J-beta primer mix together with a sample-barcoded 5' primer, a second PCR was run for about 6 to 12 cycles. TCRdb called the 5' RACE reads again in MiXCR, with one record for every CDR3 protein. The data hold roughly 900,000 distinct CDR3 sequences, with more than 25% observed a single time. These data come from a study of blood T cells in healthy people across ages. Study-wide results and caveats: Unsorted PBMC input precluded a conclusive naive versus antigen-experienced comparison.

Trimming left V 6 bases short and J 4 bases short, with 9 bases between. CDR1 DFQATT and CDR2 SNEGSKA come from the germline V gene (reference sequence). CDR3 length: 11 amino acids. This TCR was sampled from a woman at least 80 years old in good health. Sequencing was performed on blood. This chain joins TRBV20-1 and TRBJ2-5; D perhaps matches TRBD1 (6 bases). The CDR3 sequence is CSAWDIETQYF. Here the CDR3 DNA reads TGCAGTGCGTGGGACATAGAGACCCAGTACTTC.